Each of the 11 T cell receptor beta chains below was sequenced from the same sample in a study of glioma-infiltrating T cells. The iRepertoire nested amplicon-rescue multiplex PCR amplified TCR alpha and beta CDR3s from RNA. TCRdb recomputed calls from the multiplex PCR reads with MiXCR, one row per CDR3 protein. This sample has over 100,000 distinct CDR3 sequences, with 25% to 30% found just once. Sample: glioma tissue, nonneoplastic brain tissue, or PBMCs (not recorded which). The receptors were sampled from a human donor with low-grade glioma or glioblastoma, undergoing nonglioma brain surgery, or in good health (not recorded which).

This clonotype was seen repeatedly, ten times or more. The rearrangement joins TRBV20-1 to TRBJ2-7; possible D gene TRBD2, 5 bases. Trimming left V 0 bases short and J 4 bases short, with 19 bases between. CDR1 is DFQATT and CDR2 is SNEGSKA in the germline V gene (reference sequence). The CDR3 contains 16 residues. In DNA, the CDR3 is TGCAGTGCTAGAGACGCCTCAACCGGGGTTCTATACGAGCAGTACTTC. As protein: CSARDASTGVLYEQYF.

This clonotype was seen ten or more times. CDR3 DNA: TGTGCCAGCAGTTTAATGGGAGAGCAGTACTTC. Residues: CASSLMGEQYF. The J gene is TRBJ2-7, the V gene TRBV6-1, with D hard to call. V was clipped by 5 bases and J by 7 bases, with 9 bases between them. This CDR3 spans 11 amino acids. Per germline, CDR1 MNHNS and CDR2 SASEGT.

This clonotype was counted at least ten times. The chain couples TRBV2 to TRBJ1-6; D perhaps matches TRBD1 (5 bases). The CDR3 has 14 residues. CDR1 is SNHLY and CDR2 is FYNNEI in the germline V gene. Trimming stripped 0 bases from V and 8 bases from J, with 8 bases between. CDR3 residues: CASSEAGRDSPLHF. DNA for the CDR3: TGTGCCAGCAGTGAAGCGGGCAGGGATTCACCCCTCCACTTT.

Many counts were recorded for this clonotype. In nucleotides, the CDR3 is TGCAGTGCTCCCTCGCGAGACAGGGGGCGAGAGACCCAGTACTTC. It specifies CSAPSRDRGRETQYF. This chain links TRBV20-1 with TRBJ2-5, with 10 bases lining up with TRBD1. Germline CDR1 and CDR2: DFQATT and SNEGSKA (reference sequence). The trim removed 5 bases at V and 4 bases at J, leaving 10 bases unmatched. CDR3 length: 15 residues.

For this clonotype: A much larger clonotype is one base distant, so this may be a read error. The chain recombines TRBV4-1 with TRBJ2-1; a possible D gene is TRBD2 (6 bases). The CDR3 sequence is 14 residues long. Trimming took off 4 bases at V and 7 bases at J, with 14 bases between the two ends. Germline-derived CDR1 and CDR2 are MGHRA and YSYEKL. The CDR3 is CASSRLGLQNEQFF. As DNA, the CDR3 is TGCGCCAGCAGCCGTCTGGGACTTCAAAATGAGCAGTTCTTC.

This clonotype was recorded at least ten times. The chain joins TRBV4-2 to TRBJ2-7, with TRBD1 matching over 7 bases. CDR3 length equals 14 residues. The germline V gene encodes CDR1 LGHNA and CDR2 YNFKEQ. V dropped 7 bases and J dropped 3; count of bases not matched to a gene: 9. DNA of the CDR3: TGTGCCAGCAACGACAGGGTAGGACACTACGAGCAGTACTTC. Translating it yields CASNDRVGHYEQYF.

There are many counts of this clonotype. The gene calls are TRBV6-2 or TRBV6-3 and TRBJ2-1, with TRBD2 identical over 10 bases. Trimming took 10 bases from V and 7 from J; bases not matched to a gene: 10. The CDR3 consists of 14 residues. Germline V CDR1 and CDR2: MNHEY, SVGEGT. The CDR3 loop is CATLRLAGENEQFF. In nucleotides, the CDR3 is TGTGCCACCCTAAGACTAGCGGGTGAAAATGAGCAGTTCTTC.

This clonotype came up many times. The CDR3 region has the DNA TGTGCCAGCAGTCGGATGAGGGGGAACACTGAAGCTTTCTTT. This translates into CASSRMRGNTEAFF. The genes are TRBV3-1 and TRBJ1-1, with a possible D match to TRBD1 (5 bases). The germline CDR1 and CDR2 sequences are LGHDT and YNNKEL (reference sequence). The CDR3 length is 14 residues. The V end was cut by 6 bases, the J end by 1 base, with 12 bases between.

This clonotype has a count of ten or more. The chain links TRBV4-1 to TRBJ1-2; D possibly corresponds to TRBD1 (5 bases). The germline V gene encodes CDR1 MGHRA and CDR2 YSYEKL. The V and J ends lost 4 bases and 6 bases respectively, with 15 bases between them. The CDR3 sequence is 14 residues long. The CDR3: CASSPALGVHGYTF. CDR3 DNA: TGCGCCAGCAGCCCCGCCCTAGGGGTCCATGGCTACACCTTC.

This clonotype showed up many times. The chain links TRBV28 to TRBJ2-3; D is perhaps TRBD2 (6 bases). The CDR3 consists of 15 residues. Trimming cost V 3 bases and J 4 bases, with 14 bases left between them. Looked up from germline, CDR1 is MDHEN and CDR2 is SYDVKM. CDR3 nucleotide sequence: TGTGCCAGCAGTTTGGACGGGAGCGTTCCAGATACGCAGTATTTT. Amino acid sequence: CASSLDGSVPDTQYF.

This clonotype was seen ten or more times. The chain combines TRBV5-1 with TRBJ2-1; D gene uncertain. Looked up from germline, CDR1 is SGHRS and CDR2 is YFSETQ. Trimming took 4 bases from V and 0 from J, leaving 8 bases between them. The length of the CDR3 is 14 residues. The CDR3 coding sequence is TGCGCCAGCAGCCCGGAAAGCTCCTACAATGAGCAGTTCTTC. Amino acids: CASSPESSYNEQFF.